The next 17 T cell receptor beta chains were all read from a single sample in a study of cytomegalovirus exposure and HLA in healthy donors. The primer mix had 60 Vbeta and 13 Jbeta primers. The data were produced by immunoSEQ multiplex PCR, yet TCRdb's version contains in-frame clones alone and is incomplete. The sample consists of approximately 170,000 clones, 81% of them appearing once. Sequences were obtained from PBMCs. Receptor source: a man aged 45-65 years in good health and CMV-seropositive.

This clone was seen a few times. The chain is built from TRBV14 and TRBJ2-5; 9 positions match TRBD1. The DNA end is more similar to TRBJ2-7, so the J call may be wrong. The CDR3 is 13 residues long. CDR1 and CDR2 from the germline V gene are SGHDN and FVKESK. CDR3 in DNA: TGTGCCAGCAGCCAATGGGACAGGGACGAGCAGTACTTC. This sequence encodes CASSQWDRDEQYF.

The chain couples TRBV7-2 to TRBJ1-2; D unresolved. Trimming pared 2 bases from V and 8 bases from J, leaving 12 bases between. CDR3 length: 13 amino acids. CDR1 is SGHTA and CDR2 is FQGNSA in the germline V gene. CDR3 sequence reads: CASSLPDKRGYTF. DNA of the CDR3: TGTGCCAGCAGCTTACCCGACAAGAGAGGCTACACCTTC.

The J gene is TRBJ1-2, the V gene TRBV5-1; TRBD1 matches at 7 bases. V was pared by 3 bases and J by 2 bases, with 4 bases of the junction left unmatched. Germline loops: CDR1 SGHRS, CDR2 YFSETQ. The CDR3 totals 14 residues. The CDR3 nucleotides are TGCGCCAGCAGCTCTACAGGGGTCAACTATGGCTACACCTTC. Translated: CASSSTGVNYGYTF.

The chain joins TRBV5-1 to TRBJ2-1, with D unclear. V was shortened by 1 base and J by 5 bases, with 4 bases between the two germline ends. Germline V gene sequence: CDR1 SGHRS, CDR2 YFSETQ. The CDR3 covers 12 residues. CDR3 residues: CASSLPDNEQFF. The CDR3 DNA follows: TGCGCCAGCAGCTTGCCAGACAATGAGCAGTTCTTC.

Points on this clone: One junction end does not reproduce the germline sequence, and a read error may be involved. V gene TRBV5-1 combines with J gene TRBJ2-7; possible D gene TRBD1, 5 bases. CDR3 size: 13 residues. Germline CDR1 SGHRS, CDR2 YFSETQ. As DNA, the CDR3 is TGCGCCAGCAGCCCTGGCCCGGACACCCGAGCAGTTTTC. Residues: CASSPGPDTRAVF.

The chain has TRBV25-1 and TRBJ2-5, with TRBD1 as a possible D gene (7 bases). The V end was cut by 10 bases, the J end by 3 bases, with 12 bases between. The CDR3 sequence is 12 residues long. Germline V gene lookup returns CDR1 MGHDK and CDR2 SYGVNS. As DNA, the CDR3 is TGTGCCACCAGGGGGGCGGAAGAGACCCAGTACTTC. The encoded protein is CATRGAEETQYF.

The rearrangement links TRBV18 to TRBJ2-5, with 11 bases identical to TRBD2. The length of the CDR3 is 14 residues. V dropped 4 bases and J dropped 7; count of bases not matched to a gene: 5. CDR1 is KGHSH and CDR2 is LQKENI in the germline V gene. The CDR3 is CASSQGLAERTQYF. In DNA, the CDR3 is TGTGCCAGCTCACAGGGACTAGCGGAAAGGACCCAGTACTTC.

The chain joins TRBV28 to TRBJ1-5; D gene unclear. The germline CDR1 and CDR2 sequences are MDHEN and SYDVKM. This CDR3 has 12 residues. V was clipped by 6 bases and J by 7 bases, with 10 bases between them. Written as DNA, the CDR3 is TGTGCCAGCAGCCTTAGAATGCAGCCCCAGCATTTT. Translating gives CASSLRMQPQHF.

The genes are TRBV7-9 and TRBJ2-3; the match to TRBD2 covers 8 bases. Trimming took 5 bases from V and 8 from J; bases not matched to a gene: 12. Germline V gives CDR1 SEHNR, CDR2 FQNEAQ (reference sequence). The CDR3 extends over 15 amino acids. CDR3 protein: CASSAGTSEISTQYF. As DNA, the CDR3 is TGTGCCAGCAGCGCCGGGACTAGTGAAATTAGTACGCAGTATTTT.

The DNA of the CDR3 is TGCGCCAGCAGGCGCCAGGGGTCCCCGAACACCGGGGAGCTGTTTTTT. This codes for CASRRQGSPNTGELFF. The chain uses TRBV5-1 and TRBJ2-2, with a possible D match to TRBD1 (6 bases). From germline, CDR1 is SGHRS and CDR2 YFSETQ. CDR3 length: 16 residues. The V gene lost 5 bases and the J gene lost 0 bases, with 14 bases spanning the gap.

This chain links TRBV6-5 with TRBJ2-3; D may be TRBD1 (5 bases). Germline V CDR1 and CDR2: MNHEY, SVGAGI. The V and J ends lost 2 bases and 3 bases respectively, with 12 bases between them. CDR3 length: 15 residues. DNA of the CDR3: TGTGCCAGCAGTTACCAGGCAGGGTATACAGATACGCAGTATTTT. This sequence encodes CASSYQAGYTDTQYF.

Points on this clone: Different DNA sequences within this sample yield the same CDR3. This chain connects TRBV18 to TRBJ2-5, with a weak D call TRBD2 (5 bases). This CDR3 is built from 13 residues. Germline CDR1 and CDR2: KGHSH and LQKENI. The V and J ends lost 2 bases and 3 bases respectively, with 7 bases between them. This CDR3 reads CASSPSGKETQYF. Here the CDR3 DNA reads TGTGCCAGCTCACCAAGCGGAAAAGAGACCCAGTACTTC.

The sample holds a few counts of this clone. V usage is TRBV7-2 and J usage is TRBJ2-7; TRBD2 agrees at 9 bases. This CDR3 is 19 amino acids long. Trimming at V came to 0 bases and at J to 3 bases, leaving 15 bases not matched to a gene. Germline CDR1 is SGHTA and CDR2 is FQGNSA. CDR3 in DNA: TGTGCCAGCAGCTTAGCTGGTGACCCCTGGACTAGCGTGAACTACGAGCAGTACTTC. It codes for CASSLAGDPWTSVNYEQYF. Full variable domain (missing parts from reference TRBV7-2 and TRBJ2-7): GAGVSQSPSNKVTEKGKDVELRCDPISGHTALYWYRQSLGQGLEFLIYFQGNSAPDKSGLPSDRFSAERTGGSVSTLTIQRTQQEDSAVYLCASSLAGDPWTSVNYEQYFGPGTRLTVT.

This clone is a singleton in its sample. The chain recombines TRBV4-1 with TRBJ2-1; TRBD2 matches at 7 bases. V was clipped by 1 base and J by 8 bases; unmatched bases: 11. The CDR3 has 16 residues. Germline CDR1 is MGHRA and CDR2 is YSYEKL. CDR3 bases: TGCGCCAGCAGCCAAGGGGGGGGGTACGTTTATTATGAGCAGTTCTTC. It codes for CASSQGGGYVYYEQFF.

In the case of this clone: Its ends do not fully match the called genes, so a read error is possible. The chain carries TRBV28 and TRBJ1-5; tentatively, D is TRBD1 (5 bases). Germline V gene data show CDR1 as MDHEN and CDR2 as SYDVKM. The CDR3 consists of 11 residues. CDR3 region: CASRWQGGEKF. In nucleotides, the CDR3 is TGTGCCAGCAGATGGCAGGGAGGGGAAAAATTT.

The V call is TRBV5-6, the J call TRBJ1-2; D uncertain. The CDR3 has 16 amino acids. CDR1 and CDR2 (germline): SGHDT, YYEEEE. V lost 4 bases to trimming and J lost 5 bases, with 21 bases between them. CDR3 DNA: TGTGCCAGCAGCCCATTTGGAGGGCCCGGACTTTATGGCTACACCTTC. Its protein product is CASSPFGGPGLYGYTF.

This rearrangement joins TRBV11-2 to TRBJ2-1, with 7 bases that match TRBD2. The CDR3 runs 18 residues. V was pared by 5 bases and J by 0 bases, with 13 bases of the junction left unmatched. CDR1 is SGHAT and CDR2 is FQNNGV in the germline V gene. DNA of the CDR3: TGTGCCAGCAGCCCTCGGGGAGCGGGGCCTAGCTCCTACAATGAGCAGTTCTTC. This gives the protein CASSPRGAGPSSYNEQFF.